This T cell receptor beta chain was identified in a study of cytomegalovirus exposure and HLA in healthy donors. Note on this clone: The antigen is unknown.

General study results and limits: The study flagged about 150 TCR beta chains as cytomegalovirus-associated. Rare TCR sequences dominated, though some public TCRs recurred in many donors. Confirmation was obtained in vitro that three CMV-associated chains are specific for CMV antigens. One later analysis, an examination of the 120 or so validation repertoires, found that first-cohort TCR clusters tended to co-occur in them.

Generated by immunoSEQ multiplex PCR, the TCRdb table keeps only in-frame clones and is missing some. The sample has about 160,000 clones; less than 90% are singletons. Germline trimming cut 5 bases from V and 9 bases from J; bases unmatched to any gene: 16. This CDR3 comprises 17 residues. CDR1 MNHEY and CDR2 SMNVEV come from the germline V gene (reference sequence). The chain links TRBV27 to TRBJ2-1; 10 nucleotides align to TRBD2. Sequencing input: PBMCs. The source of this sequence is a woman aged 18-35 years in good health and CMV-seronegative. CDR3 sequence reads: CASSPPSSGGAGTEQFF. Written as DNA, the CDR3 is TGTGCCAGCAGTCCCCCCTCAAGCGGGGGGGCTGGTACTGAGCAGTTCTTC.